The entry that follows covers one TCR beta chain sequence. The antigen is unknown. Data came from immunoSEQ multiplex PCR; TCRdb stores just in-frame clones and leaves some out. The repertoire holds 95,000 to 100,000 clones, with under 85% as singletons. The sample originates from a study of OX40 agonist ivuxolimab in advanced cancers. Study summary: Every 2 weeks, patients got intravenous ivuxolimab at one of six dose levels (0.01-10 mg/kg).

Study-wide results and caveats: On average, a greater number of expanded clones characterised CD8+ T cells relative to CD4+. Relatively little clonal expansion, among the lowest observed, appeared in partial responders at 0.1-3.0 mg/kg.

Material: CD4+ or CD8+ T cells sorted from blood, obtained in a trial of the OX40 agonist ivuxolimab. The TCR was taken from an adult with an advanced solid tumor such as melanoma, head and neck, liver or kidney cancer.

The CDR3: CARSHGTGVNSNQPQHF. The CDR3 DNA is TGTGCCAGAAGCCACGGGACAGGGGTCAATAGCAATCAGCCCCAGCATTTT. The chain recombines TRBV5-3 with TRBJ1-5, with 10 bases identical to TRBD1. TRBV5-3 is an ORF, with its function uncertain. The J segment lost 0 bases and the V segment lost 4 bases, leaving 7 bases of the junction unmatched. This CDR3 spans 17 amino acids.